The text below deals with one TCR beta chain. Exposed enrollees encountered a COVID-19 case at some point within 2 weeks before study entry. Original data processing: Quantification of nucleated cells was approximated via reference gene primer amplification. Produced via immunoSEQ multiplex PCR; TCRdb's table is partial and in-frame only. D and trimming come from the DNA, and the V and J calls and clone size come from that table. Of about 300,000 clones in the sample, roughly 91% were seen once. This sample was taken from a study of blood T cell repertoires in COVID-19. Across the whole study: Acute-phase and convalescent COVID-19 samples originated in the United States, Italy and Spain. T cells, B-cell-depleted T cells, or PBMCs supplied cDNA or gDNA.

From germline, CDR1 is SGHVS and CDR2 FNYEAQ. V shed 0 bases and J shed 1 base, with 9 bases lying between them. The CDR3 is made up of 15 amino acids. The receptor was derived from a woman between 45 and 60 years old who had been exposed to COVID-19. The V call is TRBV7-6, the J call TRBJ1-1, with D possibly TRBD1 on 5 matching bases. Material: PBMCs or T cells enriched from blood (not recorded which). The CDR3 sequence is CASSLADSQNTEAFF. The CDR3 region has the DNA TGTGCCAGCAGCTTAGCTGACAGCCAGAACACTGAAGCTTTCTTT.